This is a list of T cell receptor beta chains from one sample in a study of Ad26.COV2.S vaccination and SARS-CoV-2 variants. The repertoire was sequenced with immunoSEQ multiplex PCR; TCRdb's copy has only in-frame clones and lacks some. The sample carries some 320,000 clones, 70% to 90% recorded once. The sequencing here drew on peripheral blood, taken in a trial of Ad26.COV2.S vaccine versus placebo. These receptors originate from a person aged 18-65 years who received the Ad26.COV2.S COVID-19 vaccine or a placebo. Both conserved end residues are part of each CDR3. D genes are given only for firm matches. The size of a clone is reported for some rows only, either as once, few or many, or as a class for expanded clones.

d_call,j_call,v_call,clone_size,cdr3_aa,cdr3_nt
-,TRBJ2-3,TRBV24-1,-,CATSGRGAPTDTQYF,TGTGCCACCAGTGGTCGGGGGGCCCCCACAGATACGCAGTATTTT
TRBD1,TRBJ1-1,TRBV12-3/TRBV12-4,-,CASSSRQGAEAFF,TGTGCCAGCAGTTCTCGACAGGGGGCTGAAGCTTTCTTT
-,TRBJ2-1,TRBV5-8,-,CASSFLSGRSYNEQFF,TGTGCCAGCAGCTTTTTGTCCGGGCGGTCCTACAATGAGCAGTTCTTC
-,TRBJ1-3,TRBV12-2,once,CASRLAYRGFSGNTIYF,TGTGCAAGTCGCTTAGCCTACAGGGGGTTCTCTGGAAACACCATATATTTT
-,TRBJ1-5,TRBV28,-,CASSLFPGSYQPQHF,TGTGCCAGCAGTTTATTCCCAGGTTCATATCAGCCCCAGCATTTT
-,TRBJ1-1,TRBV7-3,-,CASSLVPNTEAFF,TGTGCCAGCAGCTTAGTTCCAAACACTGAAGCTTTCTTT
TRBD1,TRBJ2-6,TRBV23-1,-,CASRPGQLKSGANVLTF,TGCGCCAGCAGGCCGGGACAGTTAAAATCTGGGGCCAACGTCCTGACTTTC
TRBD1,TRBJ2-5,TRBV6-1,-,CASSEGGRGTETQYF,TGTGCCAGCAGTGAAGGGGGCAGGGGGACGGAGACCCAGTACTTC
-,TRBJ2-7,TRBV27,once,CASSLQSSSFHEQYF,TGTGCCAGCAGTTTACAATCTTCCTCCTTTCACGAGCAGTACTTC
-,TRBJ2-2,TRBV18,-,CASLLSDSGGELFF,TGTGCCAGCTTACTATCCGACAGTGGCGGGGAGCTGTTTTTT
-,TRBJ1-2,TRBV10-3,-,CAISGATDGQLNYGYTF,TGTGCCATCAGTGGGGCGACGGACGGTCAGCTTAACTATGGCTACACCTTC
TRBD1,TRBJ2-1,TRBV19,once,CASSWGQGGYNEQFF,TGTGCCAGTAGCTGGGGACAGGGAGGCTACAATGAGCAGTTCTTC
TRBD2,TRBJ2-2,TRBV11-3,-,CASSPGGWGVDTGELFF,TGTGCCAGCAGCCCGGGGGGTTGGGGGGTTGACACCGGGGAGCTGTTTTTT
-,TRBJ1-2,TRBV2,-,CASRIREPNYGYTF,TGTGCCAGCAGAATCAGGGAACCAAACTATGGCTACACCTTC
-,TRBJ2-2,TRBV24-1,once,CATSDGRTRSNTGELFF,TGTGCCACCAGTGATGGACGGACCCGTTCGAACACCGGGGAGCTGTTTTTT
-,TRBJ2-7,TRBV5-1,few,CASSRGDLDEQYF,TGCGCCAGCAGCAGAGGAGACTTAGACGAGCAGTACTTC
-,TRBJ2-7,TRBV2,-,CASSEDRYEQYF,TGTGCCAGCAGTGAGGACCGCTACGAGCAGTACTTC
-,TRBJ1-4,TRBV12-3/TRBV12-4,-,CASSFGEKLFF,TGTGCCAGCAGTTTCGGTGAAAAACTGTTTTTT
TRBD2,TRBJ2-1,TRBV29-1,-,CSVLPPSGGRNEQFF,TGCAGCGTCCTCCCCCCGAGCGGGGGCCGTAATGAGCAGTTCTTC
TRBD1,TRBJ2-7,TRBV10-3,-,CAISGDRQGDEQYF,TGTGCCATCAGTGGCGATAGGCAGGGGGACGAGCAGTACTTC
TRBD2,TRBJ2-1,TRBV19,-,CASSIGVAGGPGEQFF,TGTGCCAGTAGTATAGGGGTAGCGGGGGGGCCGGGTGAGCAGTTCTTC
-,TRBJ1-1,TRBV28,-,CASSLQGTTEAFF,TGTGCCAGCAGTTTACAGGGGACCACTGAAGCTTTCTTT
TRBD1,TRBJ1-1,TRBV7-6,-,CASSLYRGGGYTEAFF,TGTGCCAGCAGCTTATACAGAGGGGGCGGGTACACTGAAGCTTTCTTT
-,TRBJ1-6,TRBV14,once,CASSQYYSPLHF,TGTGCCAGCAGCCAATACTATTCACCCCTCCACTTT
TRBD1,TRBJ1-2,TRBV7-2,-,CASSFDRGGNYGYTF,TGTGCCAGCAGCTTTGACAGGGGTGGGAACTATGGCTACACCTTC
-,TRBJ1-1,TRBV5-1,-,CASSLPDSNTEAFF,TGCGCCAGCAGCTTGCCGGACAGTAACACTGAAGCTTTCTTT
-,TRBJ2-1,TRBV7-5,-,CVRSRDRGHASYNEQFF,TGTGTCAGAAGCAGGGACAGGGGGCATGCGTCCTACAATGAGCAGTTCTTC
-,TRBJ1-2,TRBV25-1,once,CASSEYPVGGYTF,TGTGCCAGCAGTGAATATCCGGTGGGTGGCTACACCTTC
TRBD1,TRBJ2-2,TRBV5-4,-,CASSFGQGSTGELFF,TGTGCCAGCAGCTTCGGACAGGGTAGCACCGGGGAGCTGTTTTTT
-,TRBJ2-1,TRBV9,-,CASSASPPYNEQFF,TGTGCCAGCAGCGCTAGCCCGCCCTACAATGAGCAGTTCTTC
-,TRBJ1-2,TRBV5-1,-,CASSLGTESVNYGYTF,TGCGCCAGCAGCTTGGGGACAGAGAGTGTTAACTATGGCTACACCTTC
-,TRBJ1-3,TRBV7-8,-,CASSLTRQIHSGNTIYF,TGTGCCAGCAGCCTTACCCGACAGATCCACTCTGGAAACACCATATATTTT
-,TRBJ1-4,TRBV5-1,-,CASSLEAQGAEKLFF,TGCGCCAGCAGCTTGGAGGCTCAGGGCGCCGAAAAACTGTTTTTT
-,TRBJ1-2,TRBV28,-,CASSLYQIYGYTF,TGTGCCAGCAGTTTATATCAGATCTATGGCTACACCTTC
-,TRBJ1-2,TRBV9,few,CASSEGSEGYTF,TGTGCCAGCAGCGAGGGTTCAGAGGGCTACACCTTC
TRBD1,TRBJ1-2,TRBV7-2,few,CASSPTGTGEVYTF,TGTGCCAGCAGCCCCACCGGGACAGGGGAAGTCTACACCTTC
-,TRBJ1-4,TRBV2,-,CASSDYSGEKLFF,TGTGCCAGCAGTGACTACTCGGGCGAAAAACTGTTTTTT
-,TRBJ2-2,TRBV4-2,-,CASSQDGGGDTGELFF,TGTGCCAGCAGCCAAGATGGTGGAGGGGACACCGGGGAGCTGTTTTTT
-,TRBJ1-1,TRBV24-1,-,CATSDRGIGAFF,TGTGCCACCAGTGATCGCGGTATAGGAGCTTTCTTT
-,TRBJ2-3,TRBV7-9,-,CASSLVSFSTDTQYF,TGTGCCAGCAGCTTAGTTTCGTTTAGCACAGATACGCAGTATTTT
-,TRBJ1-3,TRBV9,-,CASSVGSGNTIYF,TGTGCCAGCAGCGTCGGGTCTGGAAACACCATATATTTT
-,TRBJ2-7,TRBV5-5,-,CASSLDPAPYEQYF,TGTGCCAGCAGCTTGGACCCGGCCCCATACGAGCAGTACTTC
TRBD1,TRBJ1-1,TRBV28,-,CASREGTGATNTEAFF,TGTGCCAGCAGGGAAGGGACAGGGGCTACGAACACTGAAGCTTTCTTT
TRBD1,TRBJ1-4,TRBV2,-,CASTRKPGQGFNEKLFF,TGTGCCAGCACCAGAAAACCGGGACAGGGGTTTAATGAAAAACTGTTTTTT
-,TRBJ2-2,TRBV19,-,CASNGGELFF,TGTGCCAGTAACGGCGGGGAGCTGTTTTTT
TRBD1,TRBJ1-2,TRBV27,-,CASSQSGTGGSISGYTF,TGTGCCAGCAGCCAAAGTGGGACAGGGGGCTCAATAAGTGGCTACACCTTC
-,TRBJ1-2,TRBV28,-,CASIKELEQPYGYTF,TGTGCCAGCATAAAGGAGCTGGAACAGCCCTATGGCTACACCTTC
TRBD1,TRBJ2-7,TRBV19,-,CASSIAEGQGSGVAYEQYF,TGTGCCAGTAGTATAGCTGAGGGACAGGGAAGTGGAGTAGCTTACGAGCAGTACTTC
-,TRBJ2-7,TRBV4-1,-,CASSQESVFYEQYF,TGCGCCAGCAGCCAAGAATCCGTTTTCTACGAGCAGTACTTC
-,TRBJ2-7,TRBV18,-,CASSPAESYEQYF,TGTGCCAGCTCACCCGCAGAGTCCTACGAGCAGTACTTC
-,TRBJ1-5,TRBV2,-,CASSERGSRPQHF,TGTGCCAGCAGTGAACGGGGTTCCCGGCCCCAGCATTTT